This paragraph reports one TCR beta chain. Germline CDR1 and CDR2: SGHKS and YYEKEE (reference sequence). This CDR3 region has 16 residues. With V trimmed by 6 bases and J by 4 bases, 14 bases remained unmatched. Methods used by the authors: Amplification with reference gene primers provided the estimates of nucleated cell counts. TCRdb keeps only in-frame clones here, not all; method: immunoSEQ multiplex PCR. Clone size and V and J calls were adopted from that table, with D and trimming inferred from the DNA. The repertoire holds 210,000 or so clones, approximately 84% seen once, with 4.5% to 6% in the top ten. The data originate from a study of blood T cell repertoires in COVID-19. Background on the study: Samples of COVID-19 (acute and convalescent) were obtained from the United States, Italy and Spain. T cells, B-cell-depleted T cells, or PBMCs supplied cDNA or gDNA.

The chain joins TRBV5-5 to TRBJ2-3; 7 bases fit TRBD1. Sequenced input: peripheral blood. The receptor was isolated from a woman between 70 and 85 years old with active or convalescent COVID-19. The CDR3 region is CASTKGGAIYADTQYF. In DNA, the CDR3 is TGTGCCAGCACCAAAGGGGGCGCGATTTATGCAGATACGCAGTATTTT. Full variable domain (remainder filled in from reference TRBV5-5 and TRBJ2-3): DAGVTQSPTHLIKTRGQQVTLRCSPISGHKSVSWYQQVLGQGPQFIFQYYEKEERGRGNFPDRFSARQFPNYSSELNVNALLLGDSALYLCASTKGGAIYADTQYFGPGTRLTVL.